The sequence of this TCR beta chain was determined in a study of blood T cells in healthy people across ages. Whole-study findings and limits: The study lacked donor CMV status, which possibly confounded expanded clonotype changes. Both higher diversity and more naive CD4+ cells marked long-lived donors when set against aged donors. There was a strong correlation between TCR beta diversity and naive T cell percentage.

Primed by a sample-barcoded 5' primer and a J-beta primer mix, a second PCR proceeded for about 6 to 12 cycles. A template-switch adaptor containing 12 random nucleotides labeled each cDNA molecule. TCRdb ran MiXCR on the 5' RACE reads and lists one entry per CDR3 protein. The repertoire holds about 620,000 distinct CDR3 sequences, with roughly 20% as singletons. There are 13 residues in the CDR3. The germline V and J ends were trimmed by 1 base and 5 bases, with 9 bases remaining between them. Germline V lookup: CDR1 KGHSH, CDR2 LQKENI. Comments on this clonotype: As yet, its antigen is unknown.

The V gene is TRBV18, the J gene TRBJ2-7; D unclear. Material: blood. This clonotype was sampled from a man between 65 and 79 years old in good health. This CDR3 reads CASSPRNRDEQYF. In nucleotides, the CDR3 is TGTGCCAGCTCACCACGTAACCGTGACGAGCAGTACTTC.